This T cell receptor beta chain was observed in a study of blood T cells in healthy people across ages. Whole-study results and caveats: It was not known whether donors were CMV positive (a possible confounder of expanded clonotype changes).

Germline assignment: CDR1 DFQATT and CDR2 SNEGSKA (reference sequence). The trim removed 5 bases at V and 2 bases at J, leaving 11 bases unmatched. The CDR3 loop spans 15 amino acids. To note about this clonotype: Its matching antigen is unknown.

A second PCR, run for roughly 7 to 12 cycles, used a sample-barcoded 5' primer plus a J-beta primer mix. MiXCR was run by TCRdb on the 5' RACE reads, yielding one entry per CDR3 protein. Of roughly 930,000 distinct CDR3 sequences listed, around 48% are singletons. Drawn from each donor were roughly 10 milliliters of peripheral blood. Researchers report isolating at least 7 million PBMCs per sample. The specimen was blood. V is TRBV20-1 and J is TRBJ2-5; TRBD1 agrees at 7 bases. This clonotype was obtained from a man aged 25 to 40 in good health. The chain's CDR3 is CSAQKGAALQETQYF. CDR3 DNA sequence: TGCAGTGCTCAAAAGGGGGCAGCTCTACAAGAGACCCAGTACTTC.